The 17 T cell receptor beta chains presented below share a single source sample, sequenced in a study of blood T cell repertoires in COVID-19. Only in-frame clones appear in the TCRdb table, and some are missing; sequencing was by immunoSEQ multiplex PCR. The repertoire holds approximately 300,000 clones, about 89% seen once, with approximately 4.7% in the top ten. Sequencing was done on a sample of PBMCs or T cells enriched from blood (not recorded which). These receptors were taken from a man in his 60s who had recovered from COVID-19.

CDR3 nucleotides: TGTGCCAGCAGTTCCAACTCAGGGCCCCAGCATTTT. Its protein product is CASSSNSGPQHF. The V and J genes are TRBV6-1 and TRBJ1-5; no firm D call. The V gene's germline CDR1 is MNHNS and CDR2 SASEGT. V was pared by 5 bases and J by 9 bases, with 11 bases between. This CDR3 is 12 amino acids long.

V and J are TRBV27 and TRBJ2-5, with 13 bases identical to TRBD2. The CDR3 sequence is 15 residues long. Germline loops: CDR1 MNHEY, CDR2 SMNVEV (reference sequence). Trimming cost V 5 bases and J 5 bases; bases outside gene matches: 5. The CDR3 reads CASSPLAGGRETQYF. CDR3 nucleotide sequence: TGTGCCAGCAGTCCACTAGCGGGAGGGCGGGAGACCCAGTACTTC.

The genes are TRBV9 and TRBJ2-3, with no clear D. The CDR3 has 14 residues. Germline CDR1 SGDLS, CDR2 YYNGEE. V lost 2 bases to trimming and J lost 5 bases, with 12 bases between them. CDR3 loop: CASSVHLEQDTQYF. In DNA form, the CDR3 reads TGTGCCAGCAGCGTCCACCTAGAGCAAGATACGCAGTATTTT.

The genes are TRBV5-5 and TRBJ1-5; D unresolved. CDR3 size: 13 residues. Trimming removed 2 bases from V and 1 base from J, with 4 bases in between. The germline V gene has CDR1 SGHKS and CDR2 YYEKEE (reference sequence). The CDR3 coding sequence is TGTGCCAGCAGCTTTCTCAGCAATCAGCCCCAGCATTTT. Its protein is CASSFLSNQPQHF.

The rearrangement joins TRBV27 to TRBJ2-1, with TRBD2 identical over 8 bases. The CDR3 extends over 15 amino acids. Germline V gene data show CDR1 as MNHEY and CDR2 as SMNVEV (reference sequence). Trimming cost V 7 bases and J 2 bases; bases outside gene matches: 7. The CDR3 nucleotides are TGTGCCAGCACTCAAACACTAGCGGCCTACAATGAGCAGTTCTTC. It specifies CASTQTLAAYNEQFF.

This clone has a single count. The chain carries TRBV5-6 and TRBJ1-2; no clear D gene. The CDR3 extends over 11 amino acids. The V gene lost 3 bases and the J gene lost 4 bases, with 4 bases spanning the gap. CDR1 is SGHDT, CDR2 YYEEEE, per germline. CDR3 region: CASSSGYGYTF. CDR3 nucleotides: TGTGCCAGCAGCTCGGGCTATGGCTACACCTTC.

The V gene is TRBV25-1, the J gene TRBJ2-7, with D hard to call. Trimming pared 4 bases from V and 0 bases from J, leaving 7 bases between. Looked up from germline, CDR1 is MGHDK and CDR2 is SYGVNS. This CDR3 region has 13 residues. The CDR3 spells CASSATSSYEQYF. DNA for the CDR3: TGTGCCAGCAGTGCAACGAGCTCCTACGAGCAGTACTTC.

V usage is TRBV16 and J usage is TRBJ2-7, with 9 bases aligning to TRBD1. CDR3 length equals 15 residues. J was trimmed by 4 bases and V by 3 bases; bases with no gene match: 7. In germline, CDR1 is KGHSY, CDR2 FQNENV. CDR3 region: CASSHPGQGEYEQYF. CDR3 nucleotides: TGTGCCAGCAGCCACCCGGGACAGGGAGAGTACGAGCAGTACTTC.

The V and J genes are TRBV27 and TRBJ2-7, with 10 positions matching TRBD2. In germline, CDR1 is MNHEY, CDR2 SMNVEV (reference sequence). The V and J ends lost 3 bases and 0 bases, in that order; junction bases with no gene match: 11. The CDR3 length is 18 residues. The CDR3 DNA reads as TGTGCCAGCAGTTTCGACGGGGGACTAGCGCGGAACTCCTACGAGCAGTACTTC. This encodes CASSFDGGLARNSYEQYF.

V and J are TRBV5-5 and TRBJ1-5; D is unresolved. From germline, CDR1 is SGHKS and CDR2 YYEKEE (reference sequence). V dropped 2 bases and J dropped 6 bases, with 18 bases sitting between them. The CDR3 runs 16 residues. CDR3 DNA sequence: TGTGCCAGCAGCTTAATGGCCGCGGCGACCGGTCAGCCCCAGCATTTT. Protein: CASSLMAAATGQPQHF.

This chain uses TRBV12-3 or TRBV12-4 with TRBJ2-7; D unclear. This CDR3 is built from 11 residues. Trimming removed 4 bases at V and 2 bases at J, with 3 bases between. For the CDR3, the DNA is TGTGCCAGCAGTTCAGCCTACGAGCAGTACTTC. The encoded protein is CASSSAYEQYF.

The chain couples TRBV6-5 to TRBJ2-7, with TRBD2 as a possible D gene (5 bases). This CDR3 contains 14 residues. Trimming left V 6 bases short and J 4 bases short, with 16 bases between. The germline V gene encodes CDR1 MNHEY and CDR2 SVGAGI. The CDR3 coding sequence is TGTGCCAGCAGATTAGGACTGGCCTATTACGAGCAGTACTTC. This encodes CASRLGLAYYEQYF.

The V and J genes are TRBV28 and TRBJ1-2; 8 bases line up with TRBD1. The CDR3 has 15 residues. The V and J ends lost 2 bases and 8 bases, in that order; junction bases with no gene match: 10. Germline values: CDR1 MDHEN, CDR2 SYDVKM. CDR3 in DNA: TGTGCCAGCAGTTTACTTTCCAGGACAGGGAACGGCTACACCTTC. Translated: CASSLLSRTGNGYTF.

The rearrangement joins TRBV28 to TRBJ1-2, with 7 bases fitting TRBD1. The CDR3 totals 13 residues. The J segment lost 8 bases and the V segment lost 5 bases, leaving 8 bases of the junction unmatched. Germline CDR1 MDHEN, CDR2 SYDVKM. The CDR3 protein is CASSRTTGVGYTF. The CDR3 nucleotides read TGTGCCAGCAGTCGGACTACAGGGGTAGGCTACACCTTC.

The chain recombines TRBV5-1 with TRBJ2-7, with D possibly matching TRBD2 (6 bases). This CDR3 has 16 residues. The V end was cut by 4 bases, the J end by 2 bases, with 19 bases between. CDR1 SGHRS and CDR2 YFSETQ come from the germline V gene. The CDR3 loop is CASSPLEGGPTYEQYF. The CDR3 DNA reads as TGCGCCAGCAGCCCCCTCGAGGGAGGCCCTACCTACGAGCAGTACTTC.

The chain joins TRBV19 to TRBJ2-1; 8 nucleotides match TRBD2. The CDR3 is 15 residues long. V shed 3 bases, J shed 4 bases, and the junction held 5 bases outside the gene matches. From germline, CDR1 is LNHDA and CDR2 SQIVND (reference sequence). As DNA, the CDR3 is TGTGCCAGTAGTATTAGCGGGACGGTATACAATGAGCAGTTCTTC. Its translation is CASSISGTVYNEQFF.

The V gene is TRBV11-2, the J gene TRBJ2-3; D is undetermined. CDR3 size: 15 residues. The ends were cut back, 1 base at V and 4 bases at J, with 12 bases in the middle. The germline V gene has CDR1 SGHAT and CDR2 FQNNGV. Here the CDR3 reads CASSLGLPLPDTQYF. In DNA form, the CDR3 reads TGTGCCAGCAGCTTAGGACTCCCCCTTCCAGATACGCAGTATTTT.